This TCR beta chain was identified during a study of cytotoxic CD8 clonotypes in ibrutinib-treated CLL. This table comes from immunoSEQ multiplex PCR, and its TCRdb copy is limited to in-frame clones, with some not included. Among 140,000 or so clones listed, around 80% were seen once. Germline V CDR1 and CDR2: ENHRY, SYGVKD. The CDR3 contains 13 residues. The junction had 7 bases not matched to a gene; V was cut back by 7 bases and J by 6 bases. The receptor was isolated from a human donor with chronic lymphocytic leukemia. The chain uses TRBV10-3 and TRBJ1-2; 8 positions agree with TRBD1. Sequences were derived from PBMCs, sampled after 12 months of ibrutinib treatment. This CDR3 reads CAITQGQVHGYTF. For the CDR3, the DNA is TGTGCCATCACCCAGGGACAGGTCCATGGCTACACCTTC.